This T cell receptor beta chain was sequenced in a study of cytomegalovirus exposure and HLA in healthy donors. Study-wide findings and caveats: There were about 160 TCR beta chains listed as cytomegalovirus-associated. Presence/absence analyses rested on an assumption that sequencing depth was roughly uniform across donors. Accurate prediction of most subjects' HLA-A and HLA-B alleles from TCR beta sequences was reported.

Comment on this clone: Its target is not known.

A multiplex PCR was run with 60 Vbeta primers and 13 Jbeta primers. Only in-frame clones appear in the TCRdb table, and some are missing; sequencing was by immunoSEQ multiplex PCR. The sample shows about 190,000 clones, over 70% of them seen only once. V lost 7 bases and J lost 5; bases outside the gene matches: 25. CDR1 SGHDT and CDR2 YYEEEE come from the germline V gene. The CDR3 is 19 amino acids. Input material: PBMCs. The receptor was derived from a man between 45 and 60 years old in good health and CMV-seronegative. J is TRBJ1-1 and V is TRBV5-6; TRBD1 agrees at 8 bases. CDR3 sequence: CASEFRRTGRIFRRTEAFF. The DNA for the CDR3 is TGTGCCAGCGAGTTCCGCCGGACAGGGAGGATATTTAGGAGGACTGAAGCTTTCTTT.